A single sample is the source of the 27 T cell receptor beta chains below, sequenced in a study of T-cell memory formation after mild COVID-19 (dated by TCRdb to about 2021). The library relied on 5' RACE. Sequencing relied on an Illumina NovaSeq 6000. TCRdb reprocessing: public reads trimmed at Q25 with fastp, clones called with MiXCR, in-frame beta chains kept. Every distinct CDR3 protein forms one entry, paired with its most common genes and DNA. This sample is represented by 250,000 or so distinct CDR3 sequences; over 15% of them were singletons. The ten top clones hold around 23% of the sample. Sequences were obtained from PBMCs or a T cell subset sorted from them (not recorded which). These receptors all come from a young man who had mild COVID-19 (a few samples of this study predate the infection). The sample titles of this study are shuffled in the database, so cell type and time point are left out; the donor was told from shared clones.

This clonotype was recorded many times. The gene calls are TRBV5-1 and TRBJ2-5; D is undetermined. The germline CDR1 and CDR2 sequences are SGHRS and YFSETQ. CDR3 length: 13 residues. V lost 5 bases and J lost 4, with 12 bases in between. This CDR3 is CASRDSARETQYF. The DNA for the CDR3 is TGCGCCAGCAGGGATAGTGCCAGAGAGACCCAGTACTTC. The full variable domain, rest sourced from reference TRBV5-1 and TRBJ2-5, is KAGVTQTPRYLIKTRGQQVTLSCSPISGHRSVSWYQQTPGQGLQFLFEYFSETQRNKGNFPGRFSGRQFSNSRSEMNVSTLELGDSALYLCASRDSARETQYFGPGTRLLVL.

V usage is TRBV9 and J usage is TRBJ1-1; D might be TRBD1 (5 bases). There are 16 residues in the CDR3. Germline V CDR1 and CDR2: SGDLS, YYNGEE. The V end lost 4 bases, the J end lost 1 base, and 17 bases lay between the germline ends. CDR3 bases: TGTGCCAGCAGCTCCAGCCTGGGGGTATCGAACACTGAAGCTTTCTTT. This sequence encodes CASSSSLGVSNTEAFF.

The gene calls are TRBV12-3 or TRBV12-4 and TRBJ2-2; D gene ambiguous. The CDR3 is 14 residues long. The V end lost 6 bases, the J end lost 7 bases, and 15 bases lay between the germline ends. The CDR3 nucleotides read TGTGCCAGCAGCCCAATCCGGTCCGACGGGGAGCTGTTTTTT. Translation gives CASSPIRSDGELFF.

This clonotype was seen more than once but under ten times. This rearrangement joins TRBV4-2 to TRBJ2-3; TRBD2 agrees at 7 bases. V lost 1 base and J lost 1; bases outside the gene matches: 11. In germline, CDR1 is LGHNA, CDR2 YNFKEQ. The CDR3 covers 18 residues. CDR3 DNA sequence: TGTGCCAGCAGCCAAGCCCTCGGTGGGGGGAGGGGCACAGATACGCAGTATTTT. Amino acid sequence: CASSQALGGGRGTDTQYF.

This chain connects TRBV4-3 to TRBJ2-2, with D unclear. CDR1 and CDR2 (germline): LGHNA, YSLEER. There are 13 residues in the CDR3. Deletions cut 1 base from V and 6 bases from J, with 6 bases between. The CDR3 bases are TGCGCCAGCAGCCAAGGGGATTCCGGGGAGCTGTTTTTT. The encoded protein is CASSQGDSGELFF.

This chain connects TRBV7-2 to TRBJ2-2, with a weak D call TRBD2 (5 bases). V lost 4 bases and J 4 bases, leaving 19 bases between the germline ends. Germline CDR1 and CDR2: SGHTA and FQGNSA. The CDR3 is made up of 17 amino acids. DNA of the CDR3: TGTGCCAGCAGCTCATCCCTCCAGCCGGGGAGCACCGGGGAGCTGTTTTTT. Its translation: CASSSSLQPGSTGELFF. Drawing the rest from reference TRBV7-2 and TRBJ2-2, the complete variable domain is GAGVSQSPSNKVTEKGKDVELRCDPISGHTALYWYRQSLGQGLEFLIYFQGNSAPDKSGLPSDRFSAERTGGSVSTLTIQRTQQEDSAVYLCASSSSLQPGSTGELFFGEGSRLTVL.

This clonotype has at least ten counts. Here the CDR3 reads CASSVSSGGSTGELFF. As DNA, the CDR3 is TGTGCCAGCAGCGTCAGTAGCGGGGGGAGCACCGGGGAGCTGTTTTTT. The chain employs TRBV9 and TRBJ2-2; 10 positions match TRBD2. The junction had 5 bases not matched to a gene; V was cut back by 2 bases and J by 4 bases. This CDR3 spans 16 amino acids. The germline V gene has CDR1 SGDLS and CDR2 YYNGEE.

This clonotype was picked up many times. The J gene is TRBJ1-1, the V gene TRBV5-1; 8 bases fit TRBD1. J gave up 2 bases and V 1 base, and 4 bases lay outside the gene matches. This CDR3 is built from 15 residues. Germline loops: CDR1 SGHRS, CDR2 YFSETQ. The CDR3 loop reads CASSLRQGRNTEAFF. CDR3 DNA sequence: TGCGCCAGCAGCTTGAGACAGGGGCGAAACACTGAAGCTTTCTTT.

In this sample, this clonotype turned up a few times. The V call is TRBV10-3, the J call TRBJ1-2; D is unclear. CDR3 length: 13 residues. The ends were cut back, 4 bases at V and 2 bases at J, with 8 bases in the middle. The germline V gene encodes CDR1 ENHRY and CDR2 SYGVKD. In DNA form, the CDR3 reads TGTGCCATCAGTGCAGGCAGAAACTATGGCTACACCTTC. Encoded protein: CAISAGRNYGYTF.

This clonotype was counted between two and nine times. The V gene is TRBV5-1, the J gene TRBJ2-1; 11 nucleotides align to TRBD2. With V trimmed by 1 base and J by 3 bases, 3 bases remained unmatched. Germline V gene data show CDR1 as SGHRS and CDR2 as YFSETQ. The length of the CDR3 is 16 residues. CDR3 sequence (DNA): TGCGCCAGCAGCTTGATCGGGACTAGCGGCTACAATGAGCAGTTCTTC. Its protein product is CASSLIGTSGYNEQFF.

This rearrangement joins TRBV4-1 to TRBJ2-7; 12 bases agree with TRBD1. V lost 8 bases and J lost 7; bases outside the gene matches: 9. CDR1 MGHRA and CDR2 YSYEKL come from the germline V gene. The CDR3 runs to 14 residues. The CDR3: CASSPGQGAREQYV. The CDR3, as DNA: TGCGCCAGCTCCCCGGGACAGGGGGCGAGGGAGCAGTACGTC.

This clonotype was found a few times. The chain links TRBV7-8 to TRBJ2-5; D tentatively reads TRBD1 or TRBD2 (5 bases each). V was clipped by 7 bases and J by 4 bases, with 16 bases between them. The germline V gene has CDR1 SGHVS and CDR2 FQNEAQ. The CDR3 loop spans 14 amino acids. The CDR3 region is CASKLRGQGETQYF. The CDR3 region has the DNA TGTGCCAGCAAGCTCCGCGGGCAGGGAGAGACCCAGTACTTC.

This clonotype occurred a few times. The chain couples TRBV9 to TRBJ1-4, with TRBD1 identical over 7 bases. J was trimmed by 4 bases and V by 3 bases; bases with no gene match: 12. In germline, CDR1 is SGDLS, CDR2 YYNGEE. The CDR3 runs 17 residues. The chain's CDR3 is CASSGGSTGQYNEKLFF. CDR3 in DNA: TGTGCCAGCAGCGGAGGGTCGACGGGACAGTATAATGAAAAACTGTTTTTT.

This clonotype was recorded a few times. This sequence joins TRBV28 and TRBJ1-5; D gene unclear. This CDR3 region has 15 residues. V lost 2 bases to trimming and J lost 3 bases, with 11 bases between them. The germline gives CDR1 MDHEN, CDR2 SYDVKM. The CDR3 bases are TGTGCCAGCAGTTTAGGACGGCGCTACAATCAGCCCCAGCATTTT. Translation: CASSLGRRYNQPQHF.

The V call is TRBV6-6, the J call TRBJ1-5; unclear D gene. The ends were cut back, 8 bases at V and 6 bases at J, with 11 bases in the middle. Per the germline V gene, CDR1 is MNHNY and CDR2 is SVGAGI (reference sequence). This CDR3 has 12 amino acids. The CDR3 DNA reads TGTGCCAGCTCCGATTCGGGTCAGCCCCAGCATTTT. Its translation is CASSDSGQPQHF.

The count of this clonotype is one. The J gene is TRBJ1-1, the V gene TRBV19, with D maybe TRBD1 (5 bases). The germline gives CDR1 LNHDA, CDR2 SQIVND (reference sequence). With 5 bases removed from V and 4 bases from J, the gap between germline ends came to 11 bases. The CDR3 runs to 13 residues. The CDR3, as DNA: TGTGCCAGTAGTCCCGTAAGGGGCACTGAAGCTTTCTTT. Residues: CASSPVRGTEAFF.

A few counts support this clonotype. This sequence joins TRBV27 and TRBJ1-1; TRBD1 is a possible D gene (5 bases). V was trimmed by 0 bases and J by 0 bases, leaving 8 bases between them. The CDR3 loop spans 15 amino acids. In germline, CDR1 is MNHEY, CDR2 SMNVEV (reference sequence). The CDR3 nucleotides are TGTGCCAGCAGTTTATCGCCGGACATGAACACTGAAGCTTTCTTT. It specifies CASSLSPDMNTEAFF.

This clonotype was seen more than once but under ten times. The chain links TRBV10-3 to TRBJ1-4, with TRBD1 matching over 8 bases. V gave up 6 bases and J gave up 7 bases; unmatched junction bases: 4. The germline gives CDR1 ENHRY, CDR2 SYGVKD. The length of the CDR3 is 13 residues. The CDR3 region has the DNA TGTGCCATCAGCGAGACAGGGGTTGAAAAACTGTTTTTT. Translated, it gives CAISETGVEKLFF.

This clonotype was seen a handful of times. The rearrangement links TRBV4-3 to TRBJ2-3; 7 positions agree with TRBD2. CDR3 length equals 14 residues. The germline V gene encodes CDR1 LGHNA and CDR2 YSLEER. J gave up 7 bases and V 1 base, and 5 bases lay outside the gene matches. DNA for the CDR3: TGCGCCAGCAGCCAAGGCAGGGAGGGCTATACGCAGTATTTT. This gives the protein CASSQGREGYTQYF.

The rearrangement links TRBV7-2 to TRBJ1-1, with D uncertain. V was pared by 1 base and J by 6 bases, with 12 bases between. CDR1 SGHTA and CDR2 FQGNSA come from the germline V gene. The CDR3 has 14 residues. This CDR3 is CASSLGQVVSEAFF. CDR3 DNA sequence: TGTGCCAGCAGCTTAGGGCAGGTGGTATCTGAAGCTTTCTTT.

In its sample, this clonotype was seen a few times. The rearrangement uses TRBV20-1 and TRBJ1-6, with D perhaps matching TRBD1 (6 bases). V gave up 0 bases and J gave up 5 bases, with 14 bases separating them. The CDR3 covers 16 residues. Germline V CDR1 and CDR2: DFQATT, SNEGSKA (reference sequence). CDR3 region: CSARDRRQVHNSPLHF. In DNA, the CDR3 is TGCAGTGCTAGAGATAGAAGACAGGTCCATAATTCACCCCTCCACTTT.

The sample holds a few counts of this clonotype. CDR3 nucleotides: TGTGCTAGTGGTTTGCCCACACGAAGAAAGGGCTACAATGAGCAGTTCTTC. Translated: CASGLPTRRKGYNEQFF. The J gene is TRBJ2-1, the V gene TRBV12-5; D is ambiguous. Trimming took off 2 bases at V and 3 bases at J, with 17 bases between the two ends. Germline CDR1 LGHNT, CDR2 FRNRAP. The CDR3 is made up of 17 amino acids.

This clonotype showed up just a few times. The chain is built from TRBV6-5 and TRBJ2-7; a possible D gene is TRBD1 (8 bases). With 8 bases removed from V and 2 bases from J, the gap between germline ends came to 25 bases. The CDR3 is made up of 17 amino acids. Germline V gene lookup returns CDR1 MNHEY and CDR2 SVGAGI. CDR3 loop: CASGIGTGLGGTYEQYF. For the CDR3, the DNA is TGTGCCAGCGGTATCGGGACAGGTTTGGGGGGGACCTACGAGCAGTACTTC.

This clonotype was recorded a few times. The rearrangement joins TRBV20-1 to TRBJ2-7, with no clear D. Germline CDR1 DFQATT, CDR2 SNEGSKA (reference sequence). There are 13 residues in the CDR3. Trimming stripped 0 bases from V and 6 bases from J, with 12 bases between. This chain's CDR3 is CSARDPDSGEQYF. CDR3 nucleotides: TGCAGTGCTAGAGATCCCGACTCGGGCGAGCAGTACTTC.

This clonotype was found many times. The chain has TRBV5-1 and TRBJ2-6; D may be TRBD2 (5 bases). There are 17 residues in the CDR3. In germline, CDR1 is SGHRS, CDR2 YFSETQ. Trimming pared 4 bases from V and 0 bases from J, leaving 14 bases between. CDR3 region: CASSPSPLGSGANVLTF. The CDR3 DNA is TGCGCCAGCAGCCCTAGCCCTCTAGGCTCTGGGGCCAACGTCCTGACTTTC.

The chain is built from TRBV7-2 and TRBJ2-7, with no clear D. The CDR3 has 13 residues. The V end was cut by 5 bases, the J end by 0 bases, with 8 bases between. CDR1 SGHTA and CDR2 FQGNSA come from the germline V gene. The CDR3 DNA follows: TGTGCCAGCAGCGGTCCTAGCTCCTACGAGCAGTACTTC. Translating it yields CASSGPSSYEQYF.

The chain has TRBV20-1 and TRBJ2-3, with D unclear. The CDR3 spans 18 residues. Germline CDR1 reads DFQATT; CDR2 reads SNEGSKA (reference sequence). Trimming pared 2 bases from V and 0 bases from J, leaving 21 bases between. CDR3 amino acids: CSARLLNTALGSTDTQYF. DNA for the CDR3: TGCAGTGCTAGACTGCTTAACACGGCGCTCGGAAGCACAGATACGCAGTATTTT.